A selection of T cell receptor beta chains follows, all from one sample in a study of siplizumab effects on memory and regulatory T cells. Sequencing used immunoSEQ multiplex PCR; TCRdb keeps in-frame clones, though not all of them. Among approximately 98,000 clones, roughly 94% were seen once, and the ten largest hold approximately 1.4%. Sequencing was performed on non-Treg CD4+ T cells sorted from blood. These receptors all stem from a human donor in good health. The CDR3 runs from the conserved cysteine through the conserved F or W. Each record gives: CDR3 protein, CDR3 DNA, J gene, V gene, D gene, clone size. D genes are given only for firm matches. Clone size is not always given. Where it is, it says once, few, many or a class for expanded clones.

CDR3aa: CATQGSQLGGETQYF
CDR3nt: TGTGCCACCCAAGGTTCTCAGCTAGGAGGAGAGACCCAGTACTTC
j_gene: TRBJ2-5
v_gene: TRBV10-3
d_gene: NA
abundance: NA

CDR3aa: CASTGPNEQFF
CDR3nt: TGTGCCAGCACCGGACCCAATGAGCAGTTCTTC
j_gene: TRBJ2-1
v_gene: TRBV21-1
d_gene: NA
abundance: NA

CDR3aa: CASSPQRQETQYF
CDR3nt: TGTGCCAGCTCACCACAGCGACAAGAGACCCAGTACTTC
j_gene: TRBJ2-5
v_gene: TRBV18
d_gene: NA
abundance: NA

CDR3aa: CASSLPSFSYNEQFF
CDR3nt: TGTGCCAGCAGCTTGCCATCCTTCTCCTACAATGAGCAGTTCTTC
j_gene: TRBJ2-1
v_gene: TRBV5-4
d_gene: NA
abundance: NA

CDR3aa: CASSLASVQETQYF
CDR3nt: TGCGCCAGCAGCTTGGCTAGCGTCCAAGAGACCCAGTACTTC
j_gene: TRBJ2-5
v_gene: TRBV5-1
d_gene: NA
abundance: NA

CDR3aa: CASSWGGQAFF
CDR3nt: TGTGCCAGCAGCTGGGGGGGTCAAGCTTTCTTT
j_gene: TRBJ1-1
v_gene: TRBV7-9
d_gene: NA
abundance: NA

CDR3aa: CASSLPSLGTNEKLFF
CDR3nt: TGTGCCAGCAGTTTGCCCTCACTGGGAACTAATGAAAAACTGTTTTTT
j_gene: TRBJ1-4
v_gene: TRBV28
d_gene: NA
abundance: NA

CDR3aa: CASRSIGQGVAEQYF
CDR3nt: TGCGCCAGCAGGTCGATTGGACAGGGGGTGGCCGAGCAGTACTTC
j_gene: TRBJ2-7
v_gene: TRBV5-1
d_gene: TRBD1
abundance: NA

CDR3aa: CASNTLGGSDEQYF
CDR3nt: TGTGCCAGCAATACTCTAGGAGGAAGTGACGAGCAGTACTTC
j_gene: TRBJ2-7
v_gene: TRBV6-6
d_gene: NA
abundance: NA

CDR3aa: CASSGGGASTDTQYF
CDR3nt: TGCGCCAGCAGTGGTGGCGGGGCTAGCACAGATACGCAGTATTTT
j_gene: TRBJ2-3
v_gene: TRBV10-1
d_gene: NA
abundance: few

CDR3aa: CASSGGLAGRIGAYNEQFF
CDR3nt: TGTGCCAGCAGTGGGGGACTAGCGGGACGAATTGGGGCCTACAATGAGCAGTTCTTC
j_gene: TRBJ2-1
v_gene: TRBV28
d_gene: TRBD2
abundance: NA

CDR3aa: CASGASARGSYNEQFF
CDR3nt: TGTGCCAGTGGGGCTAGCGCCCGCGGCTCCTACAATGAGCAGTTCTTC
j_gene: TRBJ2-1
v_gene: TRBV9
d_gene: NA
abundance: NA

CDR3aa: CASSYSQNTIYF
CDR3nt: TGTGCCAGCAGTTACTCTCAAAACACCATATATTTT
j_gene: TRBJ1-3
v_gene: TRBV6-5
d_gene: NA
abundance: NA

CDR3aa: CASSYARHYTGELFF
CDR3nt: TGTGCCAGCAGTTACGCGCGTCATTACACCGGGGAGCTGTTTTTT
j_gene: TRBJ2-2
v_gene: TRBV6-5
d_gene: NA
abundance: NA

CDR3aa: CASSISVNEKLFF
CDR3nt: TGTGCCAGTAGTATCTCGGTTAATGAAAAACTGTTTTTT
j_gene: TRBJ1-4
v_gene: TRBV19
d_gene: NA
abundance: NA

CDR3aa: CASSPEQASNQPQHF
CDR3nt: TGTGCCAGCTCACCTGAACAGGCGAGCAATCAGCCCCAGCATTTT
j_gene: TRBJ1-5
v_gene: TRBV18
d_gene: NA
abundance: NA

CDR3aa: CASSLFVQGVTAGYTF
CDR3nt: TGTGCCAGCAGCCTATTTGTCCAAGGGGTTACCGCTGGCTACACCTTC
j_gene: TRBJ1-2
v_gene: TRBV11-2
d_gene: NA
abundance: NA

CDR3aa: CASSNTTRQRETQYF
CDR3nt: TGTGCCAGCAGCAACACAACACGACAGAGAGAGACCCAGTACTTC
j_gene: TRBJ2-5
v_gene: TRBV7-9
d_gene: NA
abundance: NA

CDR3aa: CAWSAQGRYEQYF
CDR3nt: TGTGCCTGGAGTGCGCAGGGTCGCTACGAGCAGTACTTC
j_gene: TRBJ2-7
v_gene: TRBV30
d_gene: NA
abundance: NA

CDR3aa: CASSGRQGFGTEAFF
CDR3nt: TGTGCCAGCAGCGGTCGACAGGGGTTCGGGACTGAAGCTTTCTTT
j_gene: TRBJ1-1
v_gene: TRBV7-8
d_gene: TRBD1
abundance: NA

CDR3aa: CASSPKGQGESYEQYF
CDR3nt: TGTGCCAGCAGCCCCAAGGGCCAGGGTGAATCCTACGAGCAGTACTTC
j_gene: TRBJ2-7
v_gene: TRBV7-9
d_gene: NA
abundance: NA

CDR3aa: CSVERATGSYEQYF
CDR3nt: TGCAGCGTTGAGAGGGCGACGGGGTCCTACGAGCAGTACTTC
j_gene: TRBJ2-7
v_gene: TRBV29-1
d_gene: NA
abundance: NA

CDR3aa: CASSPSQGREKLFF
CDR3nt: TGTGCCAGTAGTCCCTCACAGGGTCGAGAAAAACTGTTTTTT
j_gene: TRBJ1-4
v_gene: TRBV19
d_gene: NA
abundance: NA

CDR3aa: CASSLGSPLHF
CDR3nt: TGTGCCAGCAGCTTAGGTTCACCCCTCCACTTT
j_gene: TRBJ1-6
v_gene: TRBV11-2
d_gene: NA
abundance: NA

CDR3aa: CASSVPGQKETQYF
CDR3nt: TGTGCCAGCAGCGTACCGGGACAGAAAGAGACCCAGTACTTC
j_gene: TRBJ2-5
v_gene: TRBV7-6
d_gene: TRBD1
abundance: NA

CDR3aa: CASSYRTGYNQPQHF
CDR3nt: TGTGCCAGCAGTTACCGAACAGGGTACAATCAGCCCCAGCATTTT
j_gene: TRBJ1-5
v_gene: TRBV6-6
d_gene: NA
abundance: NA

CDR3aa: CASRDRDHNTGELFF
CDR3nt: TGTGCCAGCAGAGACAGGGATCATAACACCGGGGAGCTGTTTTTT
j_gene: TRBJ2-2
v_gene: TRBV2
d_gene: TRBD1
abundance: NA

CDR3aa: CASSDRQGTEAFF
CDR3nt: TGCGCCAGCAGCGATAGACAGGGGACAGAAGCTTTCTTT
j_gene: TRBJ1-1
v_gene: TRBV5-1
d_gene: TRBD1
abundance: NA

CDR3aa: CASSPGGGLNTGELFF
CDR3nt: TGTGCCAGCAGCCCCGGGGGGGGGCTCAACACCGGGGAGCTGTTTTTT
j_gene: TRBJ2-2
v_gene: TRBV7-3
d_gene: TRBD2
abundance: NA

CDR3aa: CASSRRQRSYNEQFF
CDR3nt: TGTGCCAGCAGCCGCAGACAGCGCTCCTACAATGAGCAGTTCTTC
j_gene: TRBJ2-1
v_gene: TRBV11-1
d_gene: NA
abundance: NA

CDR3aa: CASSPDRYSPLHF
CDR3nt: TGTGCCAGCTCACCGGACCGATATTCACCCCTCCACTTT
j_gene: TRBJ1-6
v_gene: TRBV18
d_gene: NA
abundance: NA